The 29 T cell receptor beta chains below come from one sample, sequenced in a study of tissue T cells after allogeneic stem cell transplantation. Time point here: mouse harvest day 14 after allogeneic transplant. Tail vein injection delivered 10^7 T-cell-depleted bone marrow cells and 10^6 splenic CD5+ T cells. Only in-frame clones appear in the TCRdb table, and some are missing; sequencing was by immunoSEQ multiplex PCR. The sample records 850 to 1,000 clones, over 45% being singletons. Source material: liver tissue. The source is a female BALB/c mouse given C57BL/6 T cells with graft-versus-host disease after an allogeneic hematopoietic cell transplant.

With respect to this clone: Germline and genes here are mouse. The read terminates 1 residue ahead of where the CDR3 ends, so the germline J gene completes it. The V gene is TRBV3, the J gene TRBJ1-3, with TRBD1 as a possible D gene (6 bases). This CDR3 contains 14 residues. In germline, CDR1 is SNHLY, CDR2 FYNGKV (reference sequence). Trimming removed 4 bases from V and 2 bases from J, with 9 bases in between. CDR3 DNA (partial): TGTGCCAGCAGCTCAACAGGGACTGGAAATACGCTCTAT. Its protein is CASSSTGTGNTLY. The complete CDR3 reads CASSSTGTGNTLYF.

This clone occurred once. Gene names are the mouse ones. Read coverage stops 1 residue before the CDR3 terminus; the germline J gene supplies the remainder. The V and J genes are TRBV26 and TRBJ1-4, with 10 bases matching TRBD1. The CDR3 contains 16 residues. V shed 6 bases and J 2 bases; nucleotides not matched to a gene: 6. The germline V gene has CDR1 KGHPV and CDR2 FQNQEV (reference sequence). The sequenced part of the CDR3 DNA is TGTGCCAGCAGCCGGGACAGGGGAGGGTCCAACGAAAGATTATTT. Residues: CASSRDRGGSNERLF. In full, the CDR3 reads CASSRDRGGSNERLFF.

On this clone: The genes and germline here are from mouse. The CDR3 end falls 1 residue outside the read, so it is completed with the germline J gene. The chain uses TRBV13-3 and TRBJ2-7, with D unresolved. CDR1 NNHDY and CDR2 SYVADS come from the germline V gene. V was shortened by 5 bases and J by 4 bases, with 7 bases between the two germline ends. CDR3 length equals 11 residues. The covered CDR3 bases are TGTGCCAGCAGCCCATCGTATGAACAGTAC. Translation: CASSPSYEQY. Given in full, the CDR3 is CASSPSYEQYF.

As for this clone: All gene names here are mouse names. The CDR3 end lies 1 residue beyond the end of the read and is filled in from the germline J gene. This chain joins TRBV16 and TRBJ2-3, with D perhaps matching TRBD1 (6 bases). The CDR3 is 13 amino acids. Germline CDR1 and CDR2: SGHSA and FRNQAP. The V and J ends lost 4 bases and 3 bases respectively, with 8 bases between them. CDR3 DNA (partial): TGTGCAAGCAGCTCCAGGGGAGCAGAAACGCTGTAT. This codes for CASSSRGAETLY. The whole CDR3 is CASSSRGAETLYF.

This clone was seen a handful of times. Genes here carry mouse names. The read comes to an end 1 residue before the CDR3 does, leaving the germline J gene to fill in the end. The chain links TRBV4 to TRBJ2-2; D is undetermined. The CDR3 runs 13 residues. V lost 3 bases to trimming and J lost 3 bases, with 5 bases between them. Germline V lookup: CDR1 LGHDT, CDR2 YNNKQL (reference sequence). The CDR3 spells CASSYKDTGQLYF. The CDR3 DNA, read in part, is TGTGCCAGCAGCTATAAGGACACCGGGCAGCTCTAC.

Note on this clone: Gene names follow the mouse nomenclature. CDR3 in amino acids: CASSQGVDSDYTF. CDR3 DNA, as far as it was read: TGTGCCAGCAGCCAAGGGGTTGACTCCGACTACACC. The J gene is TRBJ1-2, the V gene TRBV5; unclear D gene. The read ends 1 residue shy of where the CDR3 ends; the end is completed using the germline J gene. Germline assignment: CDR1 LGHNA and CDR2 YNLKQL (reference sequence). The V gene lost 1 base and the J gene lost 3 bases, with 6 bases spanning the gap. This CDR3 contains 13 residues.

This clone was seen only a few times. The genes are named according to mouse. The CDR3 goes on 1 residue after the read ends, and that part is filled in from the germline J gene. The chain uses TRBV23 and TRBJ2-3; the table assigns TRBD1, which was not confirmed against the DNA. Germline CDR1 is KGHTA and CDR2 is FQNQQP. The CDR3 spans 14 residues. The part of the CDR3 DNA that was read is TGCTCCAGCAGTCGGACAGATAGTGCAGAAACGCTGTAT. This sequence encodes CSSSRTDSAETLY. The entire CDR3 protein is CSSSRTDSAETLYF.

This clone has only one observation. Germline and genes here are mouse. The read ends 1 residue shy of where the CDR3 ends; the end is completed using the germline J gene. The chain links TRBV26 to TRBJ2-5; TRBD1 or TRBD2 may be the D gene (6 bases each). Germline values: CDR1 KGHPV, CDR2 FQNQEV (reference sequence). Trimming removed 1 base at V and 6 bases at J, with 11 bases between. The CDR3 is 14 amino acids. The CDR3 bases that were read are TGTGCCAGCAGTCTGTTGGGGGCAGGGGACACCCAGTAC. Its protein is CASSLLGAGDTQY. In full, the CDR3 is CASSLLGAGDTQYF.

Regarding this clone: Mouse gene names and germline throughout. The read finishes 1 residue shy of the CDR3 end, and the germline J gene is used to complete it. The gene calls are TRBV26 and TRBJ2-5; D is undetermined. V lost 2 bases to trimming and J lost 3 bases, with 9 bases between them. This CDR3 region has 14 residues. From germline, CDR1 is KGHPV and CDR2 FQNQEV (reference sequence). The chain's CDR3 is CASSLTGGQDTQYF. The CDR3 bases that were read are TGTGCCAGCAGTCTGACGGGAGGGCAAGACACCCAGTAC.

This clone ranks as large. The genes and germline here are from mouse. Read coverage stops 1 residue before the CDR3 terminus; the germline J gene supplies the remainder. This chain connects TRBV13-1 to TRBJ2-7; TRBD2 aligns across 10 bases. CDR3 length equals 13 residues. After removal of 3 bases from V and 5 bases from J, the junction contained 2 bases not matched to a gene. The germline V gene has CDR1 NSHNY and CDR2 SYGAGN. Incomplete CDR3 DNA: TGTGCCAGCAGTGGTGGGACTGGGGATGAACAGTAC. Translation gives CASSGGTGDEQY. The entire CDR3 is CASSGGTGDEQYF.

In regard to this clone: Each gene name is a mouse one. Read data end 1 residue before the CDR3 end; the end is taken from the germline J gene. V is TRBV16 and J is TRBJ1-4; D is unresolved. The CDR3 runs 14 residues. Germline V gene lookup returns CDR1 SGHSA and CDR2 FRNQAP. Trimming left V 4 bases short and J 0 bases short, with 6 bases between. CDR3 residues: CASSYKISNERLFF. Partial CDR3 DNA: TGTGCAAGCAGCTACAAGATTTCCAACGAAAGATTATTT.

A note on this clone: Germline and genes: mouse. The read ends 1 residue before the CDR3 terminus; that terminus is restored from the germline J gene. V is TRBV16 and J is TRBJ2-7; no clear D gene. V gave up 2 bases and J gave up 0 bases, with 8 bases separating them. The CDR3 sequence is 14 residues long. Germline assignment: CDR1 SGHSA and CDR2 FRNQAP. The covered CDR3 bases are TGTGCAAGCAGCTTAATGTCAGCCTCCTATGAACAGTAC. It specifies CASSLMSASYEQY. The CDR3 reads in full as CASSLMSASYEQYF.

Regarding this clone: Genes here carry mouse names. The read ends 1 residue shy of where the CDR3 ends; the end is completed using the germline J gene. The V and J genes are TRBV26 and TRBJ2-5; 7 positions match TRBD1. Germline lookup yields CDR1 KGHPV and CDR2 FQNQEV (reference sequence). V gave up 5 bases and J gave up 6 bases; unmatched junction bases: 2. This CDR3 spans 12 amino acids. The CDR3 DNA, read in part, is TGTGCCAGCAGTACAGGGGAGGACACCCAGTAC. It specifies CASSTGEDTQY. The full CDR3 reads CASSTGEDTQYF.

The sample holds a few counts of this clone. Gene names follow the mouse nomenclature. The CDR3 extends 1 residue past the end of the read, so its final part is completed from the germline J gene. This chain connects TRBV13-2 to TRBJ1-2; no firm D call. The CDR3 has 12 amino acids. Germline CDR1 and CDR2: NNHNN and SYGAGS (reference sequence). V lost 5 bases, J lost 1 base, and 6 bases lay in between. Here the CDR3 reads CASGSGNSDYTF. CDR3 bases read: TGTGCCAGCGGGTCAGGAAACTCCGACTACACC.

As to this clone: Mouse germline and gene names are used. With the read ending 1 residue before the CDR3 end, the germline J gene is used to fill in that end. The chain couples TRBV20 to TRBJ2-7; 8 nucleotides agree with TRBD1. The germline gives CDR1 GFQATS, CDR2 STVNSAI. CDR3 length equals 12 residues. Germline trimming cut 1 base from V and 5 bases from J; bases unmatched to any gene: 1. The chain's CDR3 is CGARGTGHEQYF. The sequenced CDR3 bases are TGTGGTGCTAGGGGGACAGGGCATGAACAGTAC.

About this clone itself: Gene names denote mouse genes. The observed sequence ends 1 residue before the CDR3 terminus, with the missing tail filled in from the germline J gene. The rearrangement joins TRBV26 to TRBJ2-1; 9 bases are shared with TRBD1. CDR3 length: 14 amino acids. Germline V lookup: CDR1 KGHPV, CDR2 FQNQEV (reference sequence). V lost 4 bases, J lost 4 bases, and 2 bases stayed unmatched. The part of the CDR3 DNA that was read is TGTGCCAGCAGTCCCGGGACAGGGTATGCTGAGCAGTTC. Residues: CASSPGTGYAEQF. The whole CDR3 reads CASSPGTGYAEQFF.

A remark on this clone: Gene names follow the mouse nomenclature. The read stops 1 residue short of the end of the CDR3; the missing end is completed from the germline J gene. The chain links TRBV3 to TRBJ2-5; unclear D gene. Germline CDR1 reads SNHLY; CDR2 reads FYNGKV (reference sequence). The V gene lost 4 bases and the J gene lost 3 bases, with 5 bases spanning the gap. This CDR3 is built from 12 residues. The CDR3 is CASSSKQDTQYF. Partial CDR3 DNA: TGTGCCAGCAGCTCTAAGCAAGACACCCAGTAC. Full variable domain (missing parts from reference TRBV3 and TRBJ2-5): GPKVLQIPSHQIIDMGQMVTLNCDPVSNHLYFYWYKQILGQQMEFLVNFYNGKVMEKSKLFKDQFSVERPDGSYFTLKIQPTALEDSAVYFCASSSKQDTQYFGPGTRLLVL.

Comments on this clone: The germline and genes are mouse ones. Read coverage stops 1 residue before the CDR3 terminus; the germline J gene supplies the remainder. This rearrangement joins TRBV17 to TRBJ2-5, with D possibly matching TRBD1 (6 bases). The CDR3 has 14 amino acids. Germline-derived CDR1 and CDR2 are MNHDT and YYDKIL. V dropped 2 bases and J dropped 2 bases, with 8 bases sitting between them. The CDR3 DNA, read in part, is TGTGCTAGCAGTAGAAGGGGGAGCCAAGACACCCAGTAC. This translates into CASSRRGSQDTQY. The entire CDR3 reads CASSRRGSQDTQYF.

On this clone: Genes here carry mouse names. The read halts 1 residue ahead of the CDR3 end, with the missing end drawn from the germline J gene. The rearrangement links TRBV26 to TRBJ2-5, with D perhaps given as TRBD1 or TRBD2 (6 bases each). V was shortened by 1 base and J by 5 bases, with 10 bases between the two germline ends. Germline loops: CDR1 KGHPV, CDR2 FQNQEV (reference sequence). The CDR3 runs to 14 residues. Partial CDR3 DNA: TGTGCCAGCAGTCTGTACGGGGGCAGAGACACCCAGTAC. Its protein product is CASSLYGGRDTQY. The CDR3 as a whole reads CASSLYGGRDTQYF.

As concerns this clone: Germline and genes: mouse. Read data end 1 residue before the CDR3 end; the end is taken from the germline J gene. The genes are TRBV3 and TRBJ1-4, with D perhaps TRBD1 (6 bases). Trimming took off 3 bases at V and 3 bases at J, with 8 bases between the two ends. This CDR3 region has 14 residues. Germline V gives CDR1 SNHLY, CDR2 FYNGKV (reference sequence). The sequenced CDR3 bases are TGTGCCAGCAGCTTGCGGGGGCCCAACGAAAGATTATTT. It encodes CASSLRGPNERLF. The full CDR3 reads CASSLRGPNERLFF.

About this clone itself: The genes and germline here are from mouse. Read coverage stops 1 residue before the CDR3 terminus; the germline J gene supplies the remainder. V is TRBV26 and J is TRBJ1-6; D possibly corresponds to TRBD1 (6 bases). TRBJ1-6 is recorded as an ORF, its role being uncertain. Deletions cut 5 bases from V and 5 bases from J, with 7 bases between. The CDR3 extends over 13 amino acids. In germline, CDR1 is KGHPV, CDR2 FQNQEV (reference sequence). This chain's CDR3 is CASSWDNNSPLYF. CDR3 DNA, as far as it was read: TGTGCCAGCAGTTGGGACAATAATTCGCCCCTCTAC.

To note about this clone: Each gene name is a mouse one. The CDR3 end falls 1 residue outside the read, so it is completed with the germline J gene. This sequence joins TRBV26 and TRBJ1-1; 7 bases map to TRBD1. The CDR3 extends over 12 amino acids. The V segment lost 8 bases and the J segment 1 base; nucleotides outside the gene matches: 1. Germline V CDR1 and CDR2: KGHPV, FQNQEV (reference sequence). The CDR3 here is CASGDRNTEVFF. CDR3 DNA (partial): TGTGCCAGCGGGGACAGAAACACAGAAGTCTTC.

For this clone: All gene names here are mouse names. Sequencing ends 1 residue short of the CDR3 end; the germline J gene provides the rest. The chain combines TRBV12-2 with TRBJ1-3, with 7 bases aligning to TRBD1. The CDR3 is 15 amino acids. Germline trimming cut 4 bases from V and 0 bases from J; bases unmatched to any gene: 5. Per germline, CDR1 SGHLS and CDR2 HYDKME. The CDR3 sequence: CASSLTGNSGNTLYF. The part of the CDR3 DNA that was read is TGTGCCAGCTCGCTGACAGGGAATTCTGGAAATACGCTCTAT.

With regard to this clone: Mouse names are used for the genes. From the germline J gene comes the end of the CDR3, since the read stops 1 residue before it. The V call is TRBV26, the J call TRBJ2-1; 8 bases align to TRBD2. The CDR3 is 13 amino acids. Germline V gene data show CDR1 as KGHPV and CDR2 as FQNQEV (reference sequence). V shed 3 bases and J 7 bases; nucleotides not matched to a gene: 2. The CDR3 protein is CASSLGGAAEQFF. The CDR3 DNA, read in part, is TGTGCCAGCAGTCTAGGGGGGGCGGCTGAGCAGTTC.

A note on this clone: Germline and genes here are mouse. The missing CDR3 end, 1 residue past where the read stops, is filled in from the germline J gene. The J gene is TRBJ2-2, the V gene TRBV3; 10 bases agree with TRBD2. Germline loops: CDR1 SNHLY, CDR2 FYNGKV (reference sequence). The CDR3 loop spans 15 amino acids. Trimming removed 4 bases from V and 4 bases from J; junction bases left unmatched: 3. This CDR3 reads CASSWGLGSTGQLYF. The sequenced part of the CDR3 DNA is TGTGCCAGCAGCTGGGGACTGGGGAGCACCGGGCAGCTCTAC.

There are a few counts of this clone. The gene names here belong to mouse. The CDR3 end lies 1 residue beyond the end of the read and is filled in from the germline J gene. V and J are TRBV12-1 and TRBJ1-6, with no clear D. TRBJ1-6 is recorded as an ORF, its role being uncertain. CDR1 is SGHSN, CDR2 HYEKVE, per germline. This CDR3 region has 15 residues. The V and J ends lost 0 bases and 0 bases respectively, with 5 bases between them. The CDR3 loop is CASSLQNSYNSPLYF. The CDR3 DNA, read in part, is TGTGCCAGCTCTCTCCAGAATTCCTATAATTCGCCCCTCTAC.

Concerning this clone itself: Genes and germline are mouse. The part of the CDR3 DNA that was read is TGTGCCAGCAGCTTACAAAACACAGAAGTCTTC. It codes for CASSLQNTEVF. In full, the CDR3 is CASSLQNTEVFF. The chain has TRBV3 and TRBJ1-1; D is ambiguous. Read sequence stops 1 residue before the CDR3 end, and the germline J gene provides the missing end. Germline CDR1 is SNHLY and CDR2 is FYNGKV (reference sequence). The CDR3 consists of 12 residues. Deletions cut 2 bases from V and 1 base from J, with 2 bases between.

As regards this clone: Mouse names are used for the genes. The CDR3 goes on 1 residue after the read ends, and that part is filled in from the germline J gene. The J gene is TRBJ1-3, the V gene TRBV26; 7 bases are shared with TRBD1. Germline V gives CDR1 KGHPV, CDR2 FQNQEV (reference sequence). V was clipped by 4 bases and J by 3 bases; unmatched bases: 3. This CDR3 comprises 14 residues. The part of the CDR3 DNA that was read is TGTGCCAGCAGTCGACAGGGAGGTGGAAATACGCTCTAT. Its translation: CASSRQGGGNTLY. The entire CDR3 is CASSRQGGGNTLYF.

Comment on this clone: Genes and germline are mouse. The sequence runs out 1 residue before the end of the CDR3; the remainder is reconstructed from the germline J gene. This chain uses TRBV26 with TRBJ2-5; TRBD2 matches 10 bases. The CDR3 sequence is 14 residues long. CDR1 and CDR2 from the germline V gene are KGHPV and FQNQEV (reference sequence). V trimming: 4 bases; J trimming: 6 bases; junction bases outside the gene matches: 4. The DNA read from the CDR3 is TGTGCCAGCAGTCAGGACTGGGGGACCGACACCCAGTAC. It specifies CASSQDWGTDTQY. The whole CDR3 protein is CASSQDWGTDTQYF.